This T cell receptor beta chain is from a study of Siglec-9 on CD8 T cells in melanoma (dated by TCRdb to 2018 to 2020). In the study overall: The study examined the expression of Siglec-9 on CD8+ T cells and how Siglec-9 regulates T cells within the melanoma tumor microenvironment. Here is what the overall study found, with its caveats: An effector memory CD8+ T-cell subset that appeared to accumulate within melanoma tumors was reported to be marked and regulated by Siglec-9.

This clone was seen a few times. Its antigen target is currently unknown. Base quality data are lacking; no much larger clone is found one base away. The library was made by the immunoSEQ multiplex PCR assay. TCRdb retrieved this table from immuneACCESS and kept in-frame rearrangements only. Not all clones are present; in checked studies, unresolved V genes account for under half, and no reason is known for the remainder. This sample comprises roughly 1,500 clones, 55% to 65% of them detected only once. The ten largest clonotypes hold approximately 15% of the sample. CDR1 MRHNA and CDR2 SNTAGT are derived from the germline V gene. The junction shows trimming of 2 bases on V and 6 bases on J, plus 10 bases between the germline ends. The CDR3 has 14 amino acids, counting the end cysteine and phenylalanine. The retained sequence is limited to the CDR3, 42 bases, with the frame set at the first base.

The sequence links TRBV6-4 to TRBJ2-2; confidence is insufficient to name the D gene. The clonotype originates from a human donor in good health. Sequenced sample: Siglec-9+ CD8+ T cells sorted from blood. The cell subset or site label, read with the paper, signifies: CD8 T cells expressing Siglec-9. The nucleotide sequence is TGTGCCAGCAGTGACGGGGATGGATCCGGGGAGCTGTTTTTT. This encodes CASSDGDGSGELFF.